This TCR beta chain was found in a study of human T cells and chemical hapten exposure (dated by TCRdb to the early 2020s). For the wider study: For sensitization, 2% DPC in acetone was applied to a 2 cm by 2 cm area of upper inner arm skin. The patient cohort, mostly female, included alopecia areata with under or over 50% scalp involvement, alopecia totalis and alopecia universalis. About 28 alopecia patients gave blood for TCR sequencing at one to four time points (pre-sensitization, 2, 6 and 24 weeks). Throughout the study period of 20 to 30 weeks, patients also received therapeutic DPC doses to the scalp every week. The libraries were sequenced as a pool, and the TCR yield per sample differed mostly because of small variations in library volumes within the pool. Patch tests used Finn chambers with 0.01% DPC on the upper back, scored after 6 days by International Contact Dermatitis Research Group standards. Blood was sampled from patients pre-sensitization (week 0) and at 2, 6 and about 24 weeks after DPC sensitization. In alopecia patients, the study followed how the peripheral blood TCR repertoire changed in vivo over primary and secondary sensitization to diphenylcyclopropenone (DPC), a hapten. General study outcomes and caveats: DPC sensitization did not change how many TCRs were above 1 in 1000 frequency, and no evidence was found of alterations in global repertoire structure. A positive correlation was found between the number of PT1 expanded TCRs and patch test score, with significance reached at thresholds 8, 16 and 32 but not 4. Expanded TCRs formed significantly more large CDR3 similarity clusters than pre-sensitization or healthy control sets, consistent with antigen-driven responses. All patients had alopecia, a presumed autoimmune disease, so their immune response might differ from that of healthy individuals. Repeated subsampling changed both the strength of the expansion versus patch-test correlation and the threshold at which the correlation became significant.

Libraries were made using RACE. TCRdb shows the sequencer as NextSeq 500. During library preparation, unique molecular identifiers were attached to individual cDNA molecules so that TCRs could be counted in a quantitative, reproducible way. From each blood RNA sample, both TCR alpha and TCR beta chains were sequenced. Processing in the source paper ran as follows. Samples had a median of approximately 93,000 TCRs, with a range from roughly 20,000 to 690,600. The Decombinator software suite was used to annotate the V, J and CDR3 of the TCR reads. For PS versus PT1 abundance plots, all samples were subsampled to the same number of TCRs (28,000). TCRs were defined as expanded if absent before sensitization and observed at least eight times at the 2-week time point. Using fastp at Q25 and MiXCR, TCRdb reprocessed the public reads and kept productive beta chains. Entries are consolidated by CDR3 protein sequence, retaining the most common genes and DNA. The authors' filters were not applied to this entry. The sample has about 260,000 distinct CDR3 sequences on record, 7.5% to 9% of them singletons. Over 2% of the sample is taken by the ten largest.

This clonotype came up a few times. Its binding antigen is unknown. Within one base of it there is no much larger clone, and no base qualities were kept. According to the study, the label for this sample's time point signals: pre-sensitization, week 0. Interpreted using the paper, the treatment or condition label stands for: therapeutic diphenylcyclopropenone sensitization with weekly scalp DPC. At every patch-test visit, the blood draw took place before the patch test was put on. Patients were eligible if aged 18 to 70, diagnosed with alopecia and judged suitable for DPC therapy, and pregnant patients were excluded. Total RNA was isolated from unfractionated whole blood collected in Tempus Blood RNA tubes. This sequence was found in a woman between 40 and 55 years old with alopecia areata. Some clones in this sample may be carry-over from other donors' samples. Sequences were derived from whole blood, sampled in connection with sensitization to the hapten diphenylcyclopropenone (DPC).

CDR3 sequence: CASSFVGGQPYEQYF. In nucleotides, the sequence is TGTGCCAGCAGTTTCGTAGGTGGGCAGCCCTACGAGCAGTACTTC. Recombination joined TRBV12-3 or TRBV12-4 with TRBJ2-7; no D gene can be assigned with confidence. V is cut by 3 bases and J by 2 bases, and the space between the germline ends is 14 bases. The CDR3 numbers 15 residues from cysteine through phenylalanine. Solely the CDR3 DNA is kept, with 45 bases framed from the first base.